This T cell receptor (beta chain) stems from a study of cytomegalovirus exposure and HLA in healthy donors. Study results and caveats: Per a later analysis, roughly 17,000 TCR beta sequences showed association with HLA alleles at 0.05 false discovery rate. Among the sequence variants, a highly shared cluster was likely an artifact of sequencing. The study assumed roughly uniform donor sequencing depth for presence/absence analyses.

The PCR was carried out with 60 Vbeta primers and 13 Jbeta primers. TCRdb's copy holds only in-frame clones and misses some; the assay was immunoSEQ multiplex PCR. The data show 70,000 to 95,000 clones, over 60% seen once. For this clone: The target antigen is unknown.

Germline CDR1 reads SGHNT; CDR2 reads YENEEA. The CDR3 totals 13 residues. The junction had 1 base not matched to a gene; V was cut back by 5 bases and J by 1 base. Healthy individuals who donated bone marrow served as the donors. The specimen was PBMCs. The origin of this receptor is a male donor in good health and CMV-seronegative. This chain links TRBV11-3 with TRBJ2-7; 8 nucleotides line up with TRBD2. In DNA form, the CDR3 reads TGTGCCAGCAGCATAGCGGGGTCCTACGAGCAGTACTTC. The encoded protein is CASSIAGSYEQYF.